The 28 T cell receptor beta chains given below trace back to one sample, sequenced in a study of tumor and adjacent non-tumor tissue in lung cancer. RNA was extracted from bulk tissue without any cell sorting. Three rounds of nested PCR, following a modified ARM-PCR protocol, produced the TCRbeta library. TCRdb processed the multiplex PCR reads anew with MiXCR; each CDR3 protein has one entry. The repertoire includes approximately 65,000 distinct CDR3 sequences, almost 60% of them detected once, and over 20% sits in the top ten. Sequences were obtained from lung tumor tissue. The origin of the receptors is a man aged 50-59 years with non-small cell lung cancer.

Of note for this clonotype: This may come from a read error, since a much larger clone is one base off. V gene TRBV6-1 combines with J gene TRBJ2-5, with D possibly matching TRBD2 (5 bases). V lost 3 bases and J 3 bases, leaving 11 bases between the germline ends. Germline CDR1 and CDR2: MNHNS and SASEGT. The CDR3 runs 14 residues. This CDR3 is CASSDQDGEETQYF. For the CDR3, the DNA is TGTGCCAGCAGTGACCAGGACGGGGAAGAGACCCAGTACTTC.

To note about this clonotype: A much larger clonotype is one base distant, so this may be a read error. The rearrangement uses TRBV6-1 and TRBJ2-3; D uncertain. The germline gives CDR1 MNHNS, CDR2 SASEGT. The CDR3 sequence is 14 residues long. V shed 8 bases and J shed 6 bases, with 18 bases lying between them. This CDR3 is CASPRYLVLDTQYF. The DNA of the CDR3 is TGTGCCAGCCCCCGGTATCTAGTTCTGGATACGCAGTATTTT.

Worth noting for this clonotype: Without the conserved terminal phenylalanine or tryptophan, this CDR3 likely stems from a read error. The gene calls are TRBV28 and TRBJ1-2; D may be TRBD1 (6 bases). CDR1 and CDR2 from the germline V gene are MDHEN and SYDVKM. The CDR3 length is 14 residues. Trimming removed 2 bases from V and 6 bases from J, with 13 bases in between. CDR3 amino acids: CASSLQGTFDGYTS. CDR3 sequence (DNA): TGTGCCAGCAGTTTACAGGGGACCTTCGATGGCTACACCTCC.

Written as DNA, the CDR3 is TGTGCCTCCGAGGGACCGCCCGTACTCTACGAGCAGTACTTC. Translated: CASEGPPVLYEQYF. The chain is built from TRBV28 and TRBJ2-7; D tentatively fits TRBD1 or TRBD2 (5 bases each). The length of the CDR3 is 14 residues. CDR1 is MDHEN, CDR2 SYDVKM, per germline. V was shortened by 11 bases and J by 3 bases, with 20 bases between the two germline ends.

The J gene is TRBJ2-2, the V gene TRBV5-1, with 11 positions matching TRBD2. The CDR3 is 16 amino acids. Per the germline V gene, CDR1 is SGHRS and CDR2 is YFSETQ. V lost 4 bases to trimming and J lost 6 bases; unmatched junction nucleotides: 8. The DNA of the CDR3 is TGCGCCAGCAGCCAAACTAGCGGGAGAAGGGCCGGGGAGCTGTTTTTT. It is translated as CASSQTSGRRAGELFF.

This clonotype has a single count. The germline gene is not matched at one end of the junction; a read error may be the cause. The V gene is TRBV29-1, the J gene TRBJ2-2, with a tentative D call TRBD2 (5 bases). The CDR3 sequence is 15 residues long. The germline gives CDR1 SQVTM, CDR2 ANQGSEA. The CDR3: CSVDYEGWNTGELFF. The CDR3 region has the DNA TGCAGCGTTGATTATGAGGGATGGAACACTGGGGAGCTGTTTTTT.

The V gene is TRBV6-2 or TRBV6-3, the J gene TRBJ2-7; 10 bases align to TRBD2. Germline lookup yields CDR1 MNHEY and CDR2 SVGEGT. This CDR3 spans 16 amino acids. V shed 8 bases and J 9 bases; nucleotides not matched to a gene: 19. In DNA form, the CDR3 reads TGTGCCAGCGGCCACGCCGGGACTAGCGAGAGTGAGTGGCAGTACTTC. Translating gives CASGHAGTSESEWQYF.

To note about this clonotype: A single base separates this from a much larger clone, so it may be a read error. The V call is TRBV11-2, the J call TRBJ2-1; possible D gene TRBD2, 6 bases. This CDR3 contains 16 residues. Trimming cost V 5 bases and J 7 bases, with 21 bases left between them. The germline gives CDR1 SGHAT, CDR2 FQNNGV. The CDR3 is CASSVWSGVAMNEQFF. CDR3 DNA sequence: TGTGCCAGCAGCGTTTGGTCGGGAGTCGCTATGAATGAGCAGTTCTTC.

The genes are TRBV12-3 or TRBV12-4 and TRBJ2-7, with unresolved D. Trimming took off 5 bases at V and 10 bases at J, with 18 bases between the two ends. The CDR3 has 13 residues. The CDR3 is CASSLGRLADQYF. The DNA of the CDR3 is TGTGCCAGCAGTCTAGGTCGTCTGGCGGACCAGTACTTC.

This clonotype was found many times. The chain couples TRBV10-1 to TRBJ2-5, with 8 nucleotides matching TRBD2. This CDR3 has 16 residues. The germline V gene encodes CDR1 WNHNN and CDR2 SYGVQD (reference sequence). The J segment lost 4 bases and the V segment lost 5 bases, leaving 12 bases of the junction unmatched. CDR3 sequence: CASSRGAGSGTETQYF. The CDR3 nucleotides are TGCGCCAGCAGTCGGGGGGCTGGTAGCGGGACAGAGACCCAGTACTTC.

As for this clonotype: The junction departs from germline at one end; a sequencing error may be responsible. The chain uses TRBV20-1 and TRBJ2-6; 11 nucleotides align to TRBD2. The CDR3 covers 19 residues. Per germline, CDR1 DFQATT and CDR2 SNEGSKA (reference sequence). The CDR3 here is CSVRDLRGLAGSRANVLTF. CDR3 bases: TGCAGTGTTAGAGATCTTCGAGGACTAGCGGGTTCTAGGGCCAACGTCCTGACTTTC.

As regards this clonotype: A much larger clonotype is one base distant, so this may be a read error. The chain is built from TRBV6-6 and TRBJ2-7; D might be TRBD1 (6 bases). The CDR3 is made up of 13 amino acids. Germline V gene lookup returns CDR1 MNHNY and CDR2 SVGAGI (reference sequence). Written as DNA, the CDR3 is TGTACCAGCAGCTTCACAGGGTCCTACGAGCAGTACTTC. It is translated as CTSSFTGSYEQYF.

A note on this clonotype: Without the conserved terminal phenylalanine or tryptophan, this CDR3 likely stems from a read error. The chain carries TRBV12-3 or TRBV12-4 and TRBJ1-1, with D maybe TRBD1 (6 bases). The CDR3 contains 16 residues. DNA of the CDR3: TGTGCCAGCAGTTGGGCCCTTAGGGGGATGAACACTGTAGCTTTCTCT. It encodes CASSWALRGMNTVAFS.

There are many counts of this clonotype. The chain combines TRBV6-1 with TRBJ2-7, with D unresolved. In germline, CDR1 is MNHNS, CDR2 SASEGT. The CDR3 spans 12 residues. V shed 5 bases and J shed 4 bases, with 9 bases lying between them. CDR3 bases: TGTGCCAGCAGTCCCGGCGGATACGAGCAGTACTTC. It codes for CASSPGGYEQYF.

Concerning this clonotype: The junction does not match germline at one end; this may be a read error. V gene TRBV6-6 combines with J gene TRBJ2-7; no definite D call. There are 13 residues in the CDR3. Germline-derived CDR1 and CDR2 are MNHNY and SVGAGI (reference sequence). The CDR3 DNA reads as TGCGCCGGCAGTGGACGTCTCTTGGGCGAGCAGTACTTC. It encodes CAGSGRLLGEQYF.

In the case of this clonotype: This likely comes from a read error, as the CDR3 has no conserved phenylalanine or tryptophan at its end. This chain links TRBV6-5 with TRBJ2-1, with D possibly being TRBD2 (6 bases). The CDR3 sequence is 15 residues long. The ends were cut back, 5 bases at V and 4 bases at J, with 15 bases in the middle. The germline V gene has CDR1 MNHEY and CDR2 SVGAGI. CDR3: CASSVLSGVYNEQFI. The CDR3 coding sequence is TGTGCCAGCAGTGTACTATCGGGAGTGTACAATGAGCAGTTCATC.

The chain couples TRBV28 to TRBJ2-6, with D possibly being TRBD1 (6 bases). The CDR3 has 20 amino acids. Germline V gene lookup returns CDR1 MDHEN and CDR2 SYDVKM. V dropped 6 bases and J dropped 0 bases, with 24 bases sitting between them. CDR3 region: CASSSDRRRPLTSGANVLTF. CDR3 in DNA: TGTGCCAGCAGCTCCGACAGGAGGCGCCCCCTGACCTCTGGGGCCAACGTCCTGACTTTC.

With regard to this clonotype: This may arise from a read error, as a much more abundant clone is one base away. V and J are TRBV12-3 or TRBV12-4 and TRBJ2-1; D not certain. CDR3 length: 12 residues. CDR3 sequence (DNA): TGTGCCGGCAGTTTAGAAAGGACCGGGCAGTTCTTC. Translation gives CAGSLERTGQFF.

Concerning this clonotype: This may arise from a read error, as a much more abundant clone is one base away. This chain connects TRBV6-1 to TRBJ1-1; maybe TRBD1 (5 bases). Germline V gene data show CDR1 as MNHNS and CDR2 as SASEGT. The V end was cut by 11 bases, the J end by 9 bases, with 16 bases between. The CDR3 loop spans 11 amino acids. CDR3 nucleotide sequence: TGTGCCTGCAACCCGACAGTCCAAGCTTTCTTT. Translation: CACNPTVQAFF.

This clonotype was counted only a few times. One end of the junction does not line up with germline, which may come from a read error. The chain carries TRBV29-1 and TRBJ2-6; 8 bases match TRBD2. Germline lookup yields CDR1 SQVTM and CDR2 ANQGSEA. The CDR3 totals 14 residues. The CDR3: CSAGELGGAYVPTF. CDR3 nucleotide sequence: TGCAGCGCTGGAGAGCTCGGGGGGGCCTACGTCCCGACTTTC.

For this clonotype: With a much larger clone just one base away, this may be a read error. The rearrangement uses TRBV6-2 or TRBV6-3 and TRBJ1-6; D uncertain. Trimming shortened V by 8 bases and J by 18 bases, and 20 bases separated the two germline ends. CDR1 MNHEY and CDR2 SVGEGT come from the germline V gene. CDR3 size: 12 residues. In DNA, the CDR3 is TGTGCCAGCGGTTCCCCGACCACCCGAGCCCACTTT. Translating it yields CASGSPTTRAHF.

As regards this clonotype: One junction end disagrees with the germline gene, perhaps due to a read error. The chain employs TRBV4-2 and TRBJ2-7; TRBD1 might be the D (6 bases). The length of the CDR3 is 16 residues. The germline gives CDR1 LGHNA, CDR2 YNFKEQ. The chain's CDR3 is CASIQVGTMISYEQYF. For the CDR3, the DNA is TGTGCCAGCATCCAAGTAGGGACAATGATCTCCTACGAGCAGTACTTC.

This clonotype came up a few times. V is TRBV2 and J is TRBJ2-7; 11 bases match TRBD2. V was pared by 4 bases and J by 3 bases, with 2 bases of the junction left unmatched. CDR3 size: 14 residues. Per the germline V gene, CDR1 is SNHLY and CDR2 is FYNNEI. Here the CDR3 reads CASSGTSGLYEQYF. CDR3 in DNA: TGTGCCAGCAGTGGGACTAGCGGGCTCTACGAGCAGTACTTC.

Notes on this clonotype: As the CDR3 is not closed by the conserved phenylalanine or tryptophan, this likely results from a read error. Because the CDR3's place on the DNA is in doubt, the DNA is left out and the CDR3 is given as listed by TCRdb. This sequence joins TRBV11-1 and TRBJ2-2; TRBD1, the table's D call, was not compared with the DNA. Germline V gives CDR1 SGHAT, CDR2 FQDESV (reference sequence). Including both end residues, the CDR3 is 14 amino acids long. The CDR3 is CASSFQGRPAELVL.

The V gene is TRBV5-1, the J gene TRBJ2-7; D unresolved. This CDR3 is built from 15 residues. Germline CDR1 reads SGHRS; CDR2 reads YFSETQ. The V end was cut by 0 bases, the J end by 0 bases, with 10 bases between. CDR3 in DNA: TGCGCCAGCAGCTTGGAGGTCAGCAGCTCCTACGAGCAGTACTTC. It encodes CASSLEVSSSYEQYF.

The chain couples TRBV5-4 to TRBJ2-1, with TRBD1 identical over 10 bases. This CDR3 spans 18 amino acids. V dropped 7 bases and J dropped 6; count of bases not matched to a gene: 19. CDR1 and CDR2 (germline): SGHNT, YYREEE (reference sequence). CDR3 residues: CASGLKWVTGQGINEQFF. In DNA form, the CDR3 reads TGTGCCAGCGGTTTGAAATGGGTCACGGGACAGGGGATCAATGAGCAGTTCTTC.

This rearrangement joins TRBV11-2 to TRBJ2-2; D tentatively reads TRBD1 or TRBD2 (6 bases each). Germline loops: CDR1 SGHAT, CDR2 FQNNGV. Trimming removed 1 base from V and 7 bases from J, with 16 bases in between. The CDR3 spans 16 residues. The CDR3: CASSLVWGAKIGELFF. The CDR3 DNA follows: TGTGCCAGCAGCTTAGTGTGGGGGGCAAAAATCGGGGAGCTGTTTTTT. Variable domain in full (rest from reference TRBV11-2 and TRBJ2-2): EAGVAQSPRYKIIEKRQSVAFWCNPISGHATLYWYQQILGQGPKLLIQFQNNGVVDDSQLPKDRFSAERLKGVDSTLKIQPAKLEDSAVYLCASSLVWGAKIGELFFGEGSRLTVL.

As for this clonotype: A clone one base away is much larger, so this may be a read error. The chain couples TRBV6-1 to TRBJ2-3; no clear D. From germline, CDR1 is MNHNS and CDR2 SASEGT. The CDR3 loop spans 17 amino acids. V lost 6 bases and J 1 base, leaving 20 bases between the germline ends. The CDR3 coding sequence is TGTGCCAGCAGGGACGATCGGTTTTTTTCGGGCACAGATACGCAGTATTTT. Translated: CASRDDRFFSGTDTQYF.